These T cell receptor delta chains were read from a single sample in a study of gamma-delta chains in newborns, infants, children. TCRdb reapplied CATT to the reads. This table holds 14,000 to 15,000 delta-chain clones, roughly 7.3% found once. Sequencing was done on a sample of blood. The receptors stem from a child who was a newborn, infant or young child, either healthy, febrile or measles-vaccinated (not recorded which). Both conserved end residues are part of each CDR3. The D gene is left open where the match is weak. The size field is filled for only some rows; it gives once, few, many or a size class.

CDR3 protein: CACDTWGALTAHLFF; CDR3 DNA: TGTGCCTGTGACACCTGGGGAGCTTTGACAGCACACCTCTTCTTT; clone size: few; D gene: -; V gene: TRDV2; J gene: TRDJ2
CDR3 protein: CACDTLGGPQALTAQLFF; CDR3 DNA: TGTGCCTGTGACACCCTGGGGGGACCTCAAGCTTTGACAGCACAACTCTTCTTT; clone size: medium-sized; D gene: TRDD3; V gene: TRDV2; J gene: TRDJ2
CDR3 protein: CACDEFTSWDTRQMFF; CDR3 DNA: TGTGCCTGTGATGAGTTCACCTCCTGGGACACCCGACAGATGTTTTTC; clone size: -; D gene: -; V gene: TRDV2; J gene: TRDJ3
CDR3 protein: CALGAPFPSYWGRGTDKLIF; CDR3 DNA: TGTGCTCTTGGGGCCCCCTTCCCCTCGTACTGGGGGAGGGGGACCGATAAACTCATCTTT; clone size: -; D gene: TRDD3; V gene: TRDV1; J gene: TRDJ1
CDR3 protein: CACDTGGRTDKLIF; CDR3 DNA: TGTGCCTGTGACACTGGGGGCCGCACCGATAAACTCATCTTT; clone size: few; D gene: -; V gene: TRDV2; J gene: TRDJ1
CDR3 protein: CACDTLGEYTDKLIF; CDR3 DNA: TGTGCCTGTGACACCCTGGGGGAGTACACCGATAAACTCATCTTT; clone size: few; D gene: TRDD3; V gene: TRDV2; J gene: TRDJ1
CDR3 protein: CACDTVLGDQSSWDTRQMFF; CDR3 DNA: TGTGCCTGTGACACCGTACTGGGGGACCAGAGCTCCTGGGACACCCGACAGATGTTTTTC; clone size: -; D gene: TRDD3; V gene: TRDV2; J gene: TRDJ3
CDR3 protein: CACDPTTTGDINSWDTRQMFF; CDR3 DNA: TGTGCCTGTGACCCCACCACTACTGGGGATATAAATTCCTGGGACACCCGACAGATGTTTTTC; clone size: medium-sized; D gene: TRDD3; V gene: TRDV2; J gene: TRDJ3
CDR3 protein: CAFGYVTAQLFF; CDR3 DNA: TGTGCCTTTGGATACGTGACAGCACAACTCTTCTTT; clone size: few; D gene: TRDD3; V gene: TRDV3; J gene: TRDJ2
CDR3 protein: CACDTGWGIRSSWDTRQMFF; CDR3 DNA: TGTGCCTGTGACACCGGATGGGGGATACGGAGCTCCTGGGACACCCGACAGATGTTTTTC; clone size: few; D gene: TRDD3; V gene: TRDV2; J gene: TRDJ3
CDR3 protein: CACDTGGYGLQGSWDTRQMFF; CDR3 DNA: TGTGCCTGTGACACTGGGGGATACGGGCTTCAAGGGTCCTGGGACACCCGACAGATGTTTTTC; clone size: -; D gene: TRDD3; V gene: TRDV2; J gene: TRDJ3
CDR3 protein: CACDLLSWGLSSWDTRQMFF; CDR3 DNA: TGTGCCTGTGATCTCCTCAGCTGGGGGCTCAGCTCCTGGGACACCCGACAGATGTTTTTC; clone size: few; D gene: TRDD3; V gene: TRDV2; J gene: TRDJ3
CDR3 protein: CACDDWGIHRDTRQMFF; CDR3 DNA: TGTGCCTGTGATGACTGGGGGATACACCGGGACACCCGACAGATGTTTTTC; clone size: -; D gene: TRDD3; V gene: TRDV2; J gene: TRDJ3
CDR3 protein: CAFRGYTAQLFF; CDR3 DNA: TGTGCCTTTAGGGGATACACAGCACAACTCTTCTTT; clone size: -; D gene: TRDD3; V gene: TRDV3; J gene: TRDJ2
CDR3 protein: CACDRLGQALTSQLFF; CDR3 DNA: TGTGCCTGTGACAGACTGGGGCAAGCTTTGACATCACAACTCTTCTTT; clone size: few; D gene: TRDD3; V gene: TRDV2; J gene: TRDJ2
CDR3 protein: CACDTWGIETWDTRQMFF; CDR3 DNA: TGTGCCTGTGACACCTGGGGGATAGAGACCTGGGACACCCGACAGATGTTTTTC; clone size: -; D gene: TRDD3; V gene: TRDV2; J gene: TRDJ3
CDR3 protein: CACDTVGGGPPARRRDTRQMFF; CDR3 DNA: TGTGCCTGTGACACCGTTGGCGGGGGACCGCCGGCGAGACGCCGGGACACCCGACAGATGTTTTTC; clone size: many; D gene: -; V gene: TRDV2; J gene: TRDJ3
CDR3 protein: CACDTVVNGVPSSWDTRQMFF; CDR3 DNA: TGTGCCTGTGACACCGTTGTAAATGGGGTCCCCAGCTCCTGGGACACCCGACAGATGTTTTTC; clone size: -; D gene: -; V gene: TRDV2; J gene: TRDJ3
CDR3 protein: CACDYVLGDTAQLFF; CDR3 DNA: TGTGCCTGTGACTACGTACTGGGGGATACAGCACAACTCTTCTTT; clone size: medium-sized; D gene: TRDD3; V gene: TRDV2; J gene: TRDJ2
CDR3 protein: CACDTLGDTLTAQLFF; CDR3 DNA: TGTGCCTGTGACACCTTGGGGGATACTTTGACAGCACAACTCTTCTTT; clone size: medium-sized; D gene: TRDD3; V gene: TRDV2; J gene: TRDJ2
CDR3 protein: CACDTVNGGQTSWDTRQMFF; CDR3 DNA: TGTGCCTGTGACACTGTTAATGGGGGCCAGACCTCCTGGGACACCCGACAGATGTTTTTC; clone size: few; D gene: -; V gene: TRDV2; J gene: TRDJ3
CDR3 protein: CACDVLGDRSWDTRQMFF; CDR3 DNA: TGTGCCTGTGACGTACTGGGGGATCGGAGCTGGGACACCCGACAGATGTTTTTC; clone size: -; D gene: TRDD3; V gene: TRDV2; J gene: TRDJ3
CDR3 protein: CACDTLTGGYSSWDTRQMFF; CDR3 DNA: TGTGCCTGTGACACCCTTACTGGGGGATACTCCTCCTGGGACACCCGACAGATGTTTTTC; clone size: -; D gene: TRDD3; V gene: TRDV2; J gene: TRDJ3
CDR3 protein: CACDSTGTGGSSWDTRQMFF; CDR3 DNA: TGTGCCTGTGACTCGACCGGTACTGGGGGTAGCTCCTGGGACACCCGACAGATGTTTTTC; clone size: -; D gene: TRDD3; V gene: TRDV2; J gene: TRDJ3